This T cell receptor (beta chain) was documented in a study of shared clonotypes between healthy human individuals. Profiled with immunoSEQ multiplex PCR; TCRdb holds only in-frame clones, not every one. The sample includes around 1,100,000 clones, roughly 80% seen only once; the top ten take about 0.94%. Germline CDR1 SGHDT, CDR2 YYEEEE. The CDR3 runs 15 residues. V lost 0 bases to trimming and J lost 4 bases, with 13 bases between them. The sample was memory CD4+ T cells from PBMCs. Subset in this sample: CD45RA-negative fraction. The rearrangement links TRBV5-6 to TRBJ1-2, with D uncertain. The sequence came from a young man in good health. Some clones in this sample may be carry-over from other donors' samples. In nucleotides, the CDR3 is TGTGCCAGCAGCTTGGGTCCGGGAACGAGCTATGGCTACACCTTC. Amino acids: CASSLGPGTSYGYTF.